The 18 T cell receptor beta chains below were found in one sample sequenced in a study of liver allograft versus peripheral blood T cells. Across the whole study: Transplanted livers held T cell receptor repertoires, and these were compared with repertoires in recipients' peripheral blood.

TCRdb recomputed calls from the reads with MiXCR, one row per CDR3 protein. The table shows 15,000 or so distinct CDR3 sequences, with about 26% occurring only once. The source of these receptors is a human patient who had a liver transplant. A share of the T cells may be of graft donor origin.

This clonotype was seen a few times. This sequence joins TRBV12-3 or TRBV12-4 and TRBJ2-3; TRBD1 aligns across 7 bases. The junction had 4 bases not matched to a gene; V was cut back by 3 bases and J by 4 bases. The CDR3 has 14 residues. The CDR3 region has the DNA TGTGCCAGCAGTTTGGTGCAGGGGGCAGATACGCAGTATTTT. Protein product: CASSLVQGADTQYF.

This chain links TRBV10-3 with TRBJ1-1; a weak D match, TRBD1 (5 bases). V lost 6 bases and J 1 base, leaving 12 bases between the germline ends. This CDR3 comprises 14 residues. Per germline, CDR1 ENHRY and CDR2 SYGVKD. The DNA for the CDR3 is TGTGCCATCAGACAGACAGCGCAGAACACTGAAGCTTTCTTT. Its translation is CAIRQTAQNTEAFF.

The CDR3 nucleotides are TGTGCCAGCAGGGACCGTGTAGCTCAAGAGACCCAGTACTTC. Translation gives CASRDRVAQETQYF. The chain links TRBV12-3 or TRBV12-4 to TRBJ2-5; D is ambiguous. V lost 6 bases to trimming and J lost 2 bases, with 13 bases between them. This CDR3 comprises 14 residues.

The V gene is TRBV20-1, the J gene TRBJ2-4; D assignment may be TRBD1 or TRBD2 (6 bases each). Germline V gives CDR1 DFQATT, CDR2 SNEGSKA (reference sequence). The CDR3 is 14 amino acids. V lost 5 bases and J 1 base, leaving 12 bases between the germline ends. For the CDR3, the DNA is TGCAGTGCTCTCCTCGGGGGCGCCAAAAACATTCAGTACTTC. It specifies CSALLGGAKNIQYF.

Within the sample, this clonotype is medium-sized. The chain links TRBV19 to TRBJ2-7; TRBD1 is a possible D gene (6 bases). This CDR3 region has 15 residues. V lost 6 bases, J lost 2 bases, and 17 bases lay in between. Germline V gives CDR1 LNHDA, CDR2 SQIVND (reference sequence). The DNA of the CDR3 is TGTGCCAGTAGACGGACAGCTCCAGGAGCCTACGAGCAGTACTTC. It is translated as CASRRTAPGAYEQYF.

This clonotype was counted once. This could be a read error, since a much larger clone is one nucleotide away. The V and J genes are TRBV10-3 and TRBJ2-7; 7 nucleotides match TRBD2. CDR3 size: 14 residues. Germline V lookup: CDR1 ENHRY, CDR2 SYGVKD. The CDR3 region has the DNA TGTGCCACCGCTATAAGTTCGGGAGGTAATGAGAAGTTCTTC. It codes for CATAISSGGNEKFF.

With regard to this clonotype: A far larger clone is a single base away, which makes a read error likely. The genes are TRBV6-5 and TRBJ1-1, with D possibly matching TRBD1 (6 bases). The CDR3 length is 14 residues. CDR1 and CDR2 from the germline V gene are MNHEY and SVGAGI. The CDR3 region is CAGRSGYQGTEAFF. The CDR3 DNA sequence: TGTGCCGGCAGATCCGGTTACCAGGGGACTGAAGCTTTCTTT.

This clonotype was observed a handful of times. The chain's CDR3 is CASSEPRDRVVNTEAFF. The CDR3 DNA sequence: TGTGCCAGCAGCGAACCCCGGGACAGGGTCGTGAACACTGAAGCTTTCTTT. This chain links TRBV11-1 with TRBJ1-1, with 9 bases matching TRBD1. The CDR3 has 17 amino acids. Germline CDR1 and CDR2: SGHAT and FQDESV (reference sequence). Unmatched junction bases numbered 10, after V lost 5 bases and J lost 0 bases.

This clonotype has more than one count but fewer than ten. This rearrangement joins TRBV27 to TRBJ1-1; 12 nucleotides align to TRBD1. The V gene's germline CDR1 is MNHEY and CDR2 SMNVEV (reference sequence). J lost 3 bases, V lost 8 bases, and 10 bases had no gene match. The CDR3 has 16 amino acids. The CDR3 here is CASSRGTGGGYTEAFF. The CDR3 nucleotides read TGTGCCAGCTCTAGGGGGACAGGGGGCGGGTACACTGAAGCTTTCTTT.

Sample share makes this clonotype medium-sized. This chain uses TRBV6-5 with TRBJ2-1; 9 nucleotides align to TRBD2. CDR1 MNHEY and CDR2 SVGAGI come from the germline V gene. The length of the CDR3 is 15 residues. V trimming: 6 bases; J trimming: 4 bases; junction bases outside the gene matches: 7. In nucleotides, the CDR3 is TGTGCCAGCAGACAAACTAGCGGGCTTTACAATGAGCAGTTCTTC. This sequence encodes CASRQTSGLYNEQFF.

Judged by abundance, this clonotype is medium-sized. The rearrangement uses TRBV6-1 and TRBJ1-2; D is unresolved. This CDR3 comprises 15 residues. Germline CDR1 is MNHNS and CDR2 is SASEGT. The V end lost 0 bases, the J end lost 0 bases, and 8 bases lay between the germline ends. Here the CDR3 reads CASSEASASNYGYTF. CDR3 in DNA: TGTGCCAGCAGTGAAGCCTCAGCTTCTAACTATGGCTACACCTTC.

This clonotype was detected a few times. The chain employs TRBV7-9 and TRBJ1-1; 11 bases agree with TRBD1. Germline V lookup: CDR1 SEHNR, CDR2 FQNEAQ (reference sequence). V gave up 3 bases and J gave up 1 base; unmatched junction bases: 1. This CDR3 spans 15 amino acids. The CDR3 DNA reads TGTGCCAGCAGCTTGGACAGGGGGCCGAACACTGAAGCTTTCTTT. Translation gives CASSLDRGPNTEAFF.

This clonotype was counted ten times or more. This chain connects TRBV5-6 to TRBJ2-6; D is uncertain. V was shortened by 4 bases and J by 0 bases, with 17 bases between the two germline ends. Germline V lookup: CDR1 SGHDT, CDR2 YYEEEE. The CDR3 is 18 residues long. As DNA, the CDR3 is TGTGCCAGCAGCCCCGCAGAGGCATCCTACTCTGGGGCCAACGTCCTGACTTTC. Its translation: CASSPAEASYSGANVLTF. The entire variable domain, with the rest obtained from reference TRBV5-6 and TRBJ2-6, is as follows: DAGVTQSPTHLIKTRGQQVTLRCSPKSGHDTVSWYQQALGQGPQFIFQYYEEEERQRGNFPDRFSGHQFPNYSSELNVNALLLGDSALYLCASSPAEASYSGANVLTFGAGSRLTVL.

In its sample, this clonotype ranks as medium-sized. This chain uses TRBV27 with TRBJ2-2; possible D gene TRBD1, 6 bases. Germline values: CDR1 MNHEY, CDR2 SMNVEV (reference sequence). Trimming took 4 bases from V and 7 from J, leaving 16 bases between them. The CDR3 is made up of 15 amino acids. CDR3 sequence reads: CASSWDTRVDGELFF. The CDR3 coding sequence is TGTGCCAGCAGTTGGGACACAAGAGTCGACGGGGAGCTGTTTTTT.

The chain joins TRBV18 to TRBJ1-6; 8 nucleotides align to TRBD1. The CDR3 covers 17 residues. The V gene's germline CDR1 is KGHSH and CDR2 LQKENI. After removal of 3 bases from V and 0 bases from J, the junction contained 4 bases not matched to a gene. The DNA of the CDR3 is TGTGCCAGCTCACCGAACAGGGGGAGCTCCTATAATTCACCCCTCCACTTT. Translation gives CASSPNRGSSYNSPLHF.

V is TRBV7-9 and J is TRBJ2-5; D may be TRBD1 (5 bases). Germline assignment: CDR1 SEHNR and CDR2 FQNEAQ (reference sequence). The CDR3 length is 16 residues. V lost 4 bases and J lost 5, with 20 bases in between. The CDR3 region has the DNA TGTGCCAGCAGCTCCCCCGCCCTACAGGTATCTGAGACCCAGTACTTC. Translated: CASSSPALQVSETQYF.

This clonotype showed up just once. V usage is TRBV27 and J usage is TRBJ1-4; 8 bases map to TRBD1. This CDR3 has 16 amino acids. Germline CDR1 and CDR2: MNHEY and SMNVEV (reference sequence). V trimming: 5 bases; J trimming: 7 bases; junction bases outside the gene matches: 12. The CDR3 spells CASSPRAVGTGEKLFF. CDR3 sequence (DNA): TGTGCCAGCAGTCCACGGGCGGTGGGGACAGGTGAAAAACTGTTTTTT. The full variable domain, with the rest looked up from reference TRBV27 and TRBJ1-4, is EAQVTQNPRYLITVTGKKLTVTCSQNMNHEYMSWYRQDPGLGLRQIYYSMNVEVTDKGDVPEGYKVSRKEKRNFPLILESPSPNQTSLYFCASSPRAVGTGEKLFFGSGTQLSVL.

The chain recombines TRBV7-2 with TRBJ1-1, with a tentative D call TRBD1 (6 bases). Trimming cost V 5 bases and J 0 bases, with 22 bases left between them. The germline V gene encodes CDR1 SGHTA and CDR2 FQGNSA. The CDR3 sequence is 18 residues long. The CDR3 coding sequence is TGTGCCAGCAGCCAAGACATGCCAGGGGTCACCATGAACACTGAAGCTTTCTTT. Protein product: CASSQDMPGVTMNTEAFF. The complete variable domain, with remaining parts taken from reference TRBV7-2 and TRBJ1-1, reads GAGVSQSPSNKVTEKGKDVELRCDPISGHTALYWYRQSLGQGLEFLIYFQGNSAPDKSGLPSDRFSAERTGGSVSTLTIQRTQQEDSAVYLCASSQDMPGVTMNTEAFFGQGTRLTVV.